The following is a T cell receptor beta chain sequence with its context. What it binds is unknown. The CDR3 totals 15 residues. Trimming cost V 1 base and J 0 bases, with 9 bases left between them. The germline CDR1 and CDR2 sequences are SGHNT and YENEEA. The data derive from a study of T cell responses to AZD1222 COVID-19 vaccine. Study results and limitations: Donors skewed white British and female; clonal diversity was possibly underestimated.

TCRdb's copy holds only in-frame clones and misses some; the assay was immunoSEQ multiplex PCR. The profile shows around 100,000 clones, roughly 93% of them singletons. The chain couples TRBV11-3 to TRBJ1-1; no clear D. The sample here was peripheral blood, taken on day 0 of AZD1222 vaccination. The receptor's source is an adult in good health. The CDR3 loop is CASSLGSSMNTEAFF. The DNA of the CDR3 is TGTGCCAGCAGCTTAGGCAGTTCTATGAACACTGAAGCTTTCTTT. Filled out from reference TRBV11-3 and TRBJ1-1, the complete variable domain reads EAGVVQSPRYKIIEKKQPVAFWCNPISGHNTLYWYLQNLGQGPELLIRYENEEAVDDSQLPKDRFSAERLKGVDSTLKIQPAELGDSAVYLCASSLGSSMNTEAFFGQGTRLTVV.